This T cell receptor (beta chain) was captured in a study of shared clonotypes between healthy human individuals. Only CD45RO-negative cells positively selected for CCR7 counted as naive CD8 cells, so terminally differentiated effector memory CD45RA+ cells were excluded. From germline, CDR1 is SGHVS and CDR2 FNYEAQ. J was trimmed by 6 bases and V by 1 base; bases with no gene match: 10. This CDR3 is 18 amino acids long. Produced via immunoSEQ multiplex PCR; TCRdb's table is partial and in-frame only. This sample yields a few million clones, of which 85% to 95% are seen a single time; around 1.7% belongs to the top ten.

The specimen sequenced was naive CD8+ T cells from PBMCs. The origin of this receptor is a man aged 18 to 35 in good health. Some clones in this sample may be carry-over from other donors' samples. V and J are TRBV7-6 and TRBJ2-2, with 11 bases that match TRBD2. CDR3 protein: CASSLVYPTSGKPGELFF. In nucleotides, the CDR3 is TGTGCCAGCAGCTTAGTTTACCCGACTAGCGGGAAGCCCGGGGAGCTGTTTTTT.